This T cell receptor (beta chain) was documented in a study of identical twins. The CDR3 extends over 16 amino acids. V trimming: 5 bases; J trimming: 8 bases; junction bases outside the gene matches: 14. CDR1 is SEHNR and CDR2 is FQNEAQ in the germline V gene (reference sequence). Template switching added a universal primer site; cDNA carried unique molecular identifiers. TCRdb re-derived calls from the 5' RACE reads in MiXCR, one entry per CDR3 protein. The data show 200,000 or so distinct CDR3 sequences, with around 6.8% seen just once and less than 2% held by the top ten. The same data also went into a second study, on yellow fever vaccine responses in identical twins.

The sample taken for sequencing was memory (CD45RO+) T cells sorted from blood. The V gene is TRBV7-9, the J gene TRBJ2-1; 8 bases line up with TRBD2. The TCR comes from a woman younger than 35 in good health. The CDR3 here is CASSRGPGGPLDEQFF. The CDR3 DNA is TGTGCCAGCAGCCGGGGGCCGGGAGGGCCTTTGGATGAGCAGTTCTTC.